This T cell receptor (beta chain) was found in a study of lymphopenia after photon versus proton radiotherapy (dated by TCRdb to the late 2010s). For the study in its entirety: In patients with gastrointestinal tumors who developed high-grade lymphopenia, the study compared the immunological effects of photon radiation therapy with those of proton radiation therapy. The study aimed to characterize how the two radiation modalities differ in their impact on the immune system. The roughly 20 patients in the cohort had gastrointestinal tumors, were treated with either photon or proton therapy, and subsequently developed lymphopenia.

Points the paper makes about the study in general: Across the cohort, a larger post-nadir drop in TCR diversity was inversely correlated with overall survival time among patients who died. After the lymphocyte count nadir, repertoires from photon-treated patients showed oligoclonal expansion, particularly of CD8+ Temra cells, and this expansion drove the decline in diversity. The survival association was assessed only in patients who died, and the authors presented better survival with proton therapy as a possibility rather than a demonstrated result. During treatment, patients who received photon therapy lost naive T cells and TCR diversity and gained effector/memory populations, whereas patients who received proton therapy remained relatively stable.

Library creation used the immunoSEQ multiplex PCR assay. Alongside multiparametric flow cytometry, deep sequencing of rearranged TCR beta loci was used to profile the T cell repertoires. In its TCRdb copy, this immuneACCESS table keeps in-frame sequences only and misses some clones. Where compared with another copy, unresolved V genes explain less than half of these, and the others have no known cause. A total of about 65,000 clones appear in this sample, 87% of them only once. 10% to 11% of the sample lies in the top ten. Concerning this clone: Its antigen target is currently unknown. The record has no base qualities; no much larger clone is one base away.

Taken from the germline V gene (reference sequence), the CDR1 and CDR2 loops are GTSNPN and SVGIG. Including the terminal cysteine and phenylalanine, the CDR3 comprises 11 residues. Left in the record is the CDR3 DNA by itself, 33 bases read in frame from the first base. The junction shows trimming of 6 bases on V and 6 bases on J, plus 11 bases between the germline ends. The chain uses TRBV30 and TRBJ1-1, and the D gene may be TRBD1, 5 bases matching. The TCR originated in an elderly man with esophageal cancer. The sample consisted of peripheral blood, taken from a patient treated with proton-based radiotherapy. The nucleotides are TGTGCCTGTTCGGGAGGGGCTGAAGCTTTCTTT. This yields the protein CACSGGAEAFF.